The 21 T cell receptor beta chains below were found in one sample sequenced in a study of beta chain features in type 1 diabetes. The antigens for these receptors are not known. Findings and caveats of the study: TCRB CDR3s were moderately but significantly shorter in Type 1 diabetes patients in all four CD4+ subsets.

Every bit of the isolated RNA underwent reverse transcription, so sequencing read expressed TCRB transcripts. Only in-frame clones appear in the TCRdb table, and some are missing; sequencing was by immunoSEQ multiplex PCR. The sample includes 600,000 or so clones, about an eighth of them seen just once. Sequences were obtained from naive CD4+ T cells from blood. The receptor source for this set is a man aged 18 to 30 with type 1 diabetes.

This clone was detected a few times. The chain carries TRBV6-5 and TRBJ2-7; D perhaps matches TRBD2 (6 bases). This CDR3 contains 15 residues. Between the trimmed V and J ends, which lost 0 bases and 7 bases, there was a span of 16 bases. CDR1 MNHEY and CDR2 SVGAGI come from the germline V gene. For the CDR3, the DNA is TGTGCCAGCAGTTACTCCGGGACTGTCCCGGTGGAGCAGTACTTC. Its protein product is CASSYSGTVPVEQYF.

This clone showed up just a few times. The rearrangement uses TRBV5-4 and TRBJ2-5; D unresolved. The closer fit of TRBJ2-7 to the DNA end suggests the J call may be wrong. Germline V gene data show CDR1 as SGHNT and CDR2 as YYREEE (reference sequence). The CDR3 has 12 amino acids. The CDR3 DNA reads TGTGCCAGCAGCGCGAGCTCCTACGAGCAGTACTTC. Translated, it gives CASSASSYEQYF.

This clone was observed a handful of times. This chain's CDR3 is CASSRTGTYEQYF. The CDR3 DNA reads TGTGCCAGCAGCAGGACAGGGACCTACGAGCAGTACTTC. The chain recombines TRBV7-9 with TRBJ2-7; 8 bases match TRBD1. The CDR3 is 13 residues long. The V and J ends lost 5 bases and 2 bases, in that order; junction bases with no gene match: 2. CDR1 and CDR2 (germline): SEHNR, FQNEAQ (reference sequence).

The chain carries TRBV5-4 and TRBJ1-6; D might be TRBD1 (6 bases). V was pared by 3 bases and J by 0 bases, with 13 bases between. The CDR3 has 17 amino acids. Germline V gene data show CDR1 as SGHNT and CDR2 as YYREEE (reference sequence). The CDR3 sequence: CASSSPGQSSYNSPLHF. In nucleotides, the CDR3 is TGTGCCAGCAGCTCCCCGGGACAAAGCTCCTATAATTCACCCCTCCACTTT. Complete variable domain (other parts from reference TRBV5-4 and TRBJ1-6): ETGVTQSPTHLIKTRGQQVTLRCSSQSGHNTVSWYQQALGQGPQFIFQYYREEENGRGNFPPRFSGLQFPNYSSELNVNALELDDSALYLCASSSPGQSSYNSPLHFGNGTRLTVT.

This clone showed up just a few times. In DNA, the CDR3 is TGTGCCAGCAGCCTGAATCAGGGGGGTGAGCAGTTCTTC. It encodes CASSLNQGGEQFF. This chain joins TRBV5-4 and TRBJ2-1; the D gene is possibly TRBD1 (7 bases). CDR3 size: 13 residues. Germline CDR1 and CDR2: SGHNT and YYREEE (reference sequence). V was cut by 4 bases and J by 9 bases, with 14 bases left in between.

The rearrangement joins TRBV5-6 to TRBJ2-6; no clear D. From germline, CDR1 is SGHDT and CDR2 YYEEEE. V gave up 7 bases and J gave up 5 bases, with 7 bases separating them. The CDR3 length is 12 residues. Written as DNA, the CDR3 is TGTGCCAGCCACCTCCGGGCCAACGTCCTGACTTTC. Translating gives CASHLRANVLTF.

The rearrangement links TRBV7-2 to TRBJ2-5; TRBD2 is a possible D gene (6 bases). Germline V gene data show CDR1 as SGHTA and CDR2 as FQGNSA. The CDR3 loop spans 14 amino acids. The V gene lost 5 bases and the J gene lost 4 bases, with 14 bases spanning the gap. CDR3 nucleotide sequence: TGTGCCAGCAGCCCCCGGACTATGGGAGAGACCCAGTACTTC. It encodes CASSPRTMGETQYF.

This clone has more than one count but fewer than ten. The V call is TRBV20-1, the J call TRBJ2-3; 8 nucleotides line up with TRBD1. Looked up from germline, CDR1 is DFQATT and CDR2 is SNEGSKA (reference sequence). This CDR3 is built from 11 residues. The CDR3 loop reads CSGQGTDTQYF. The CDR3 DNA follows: TGCAGCGGACAGGGTACAGATACGCAGTATTTT.

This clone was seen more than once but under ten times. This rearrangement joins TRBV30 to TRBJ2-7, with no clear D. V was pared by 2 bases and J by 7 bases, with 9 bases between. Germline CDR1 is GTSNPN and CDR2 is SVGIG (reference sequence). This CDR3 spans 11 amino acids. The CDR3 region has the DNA TGTGCCTGGAGTCAGGCCTTAGAGCAGTACTTC. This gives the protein CAWSQALEQYF.

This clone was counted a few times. DNA of the CDR3: TGTGCCAGCAGTCTCACAGCTACTAATCAGCCCCAGCATTTT. It codes for CASSLTATNQPQHF. The genes are TRBV2 and TRBJ1-5; D remains unclear. Germline CDR1 and CDR2: SNHLY and FYNNEI. The CDR3 runs 14 residues. V gave up 5 bases and J gave up 4 bases, with 12 bases separating them.

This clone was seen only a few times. The DNA of the CDR3 is TGTGCCAGCAGTCGGGAGATCATCGAGCAGTACTTC. Translation gives CASSREIIEQYF. The chain has TRBV2 and TRBJ2-7; perhaps TRBD2 as D (6 bases). CDR3 length equals 12 residues. Germline V CDR1 and CDR2: SNHLY, FYNNEI. V was trimmed by 5 bases and J by 6 bases, leaving 11 bases between them.

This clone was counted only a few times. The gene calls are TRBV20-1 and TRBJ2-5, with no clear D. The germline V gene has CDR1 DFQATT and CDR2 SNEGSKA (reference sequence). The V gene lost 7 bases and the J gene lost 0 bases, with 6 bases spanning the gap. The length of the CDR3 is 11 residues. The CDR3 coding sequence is TGCAGTGTTTACTACCAAGAGACCCAGTACTTC. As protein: CSVYYQETQYF.

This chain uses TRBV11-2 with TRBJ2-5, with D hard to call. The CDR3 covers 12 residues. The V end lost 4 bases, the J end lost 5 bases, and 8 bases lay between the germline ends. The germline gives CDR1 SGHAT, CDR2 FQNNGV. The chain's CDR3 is CASSSSPETQYF. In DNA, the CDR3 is TGTGCCAGCAGCTCCTCCCCGGAGACCCAGTACTTC.

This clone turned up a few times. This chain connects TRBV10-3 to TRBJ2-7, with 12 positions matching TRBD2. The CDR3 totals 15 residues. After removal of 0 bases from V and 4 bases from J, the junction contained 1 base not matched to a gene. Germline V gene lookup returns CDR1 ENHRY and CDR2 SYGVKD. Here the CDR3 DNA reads TGTGCCATCAGTGAGTCGACTAGCGGGAGATACGAGCAGTACTTC. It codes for CAISESTSGRYEQYF.

The CDR3 loop is CASSFRGTGPGELFF. CDR3 coding DNA: TGTGCCAGCAGCTTCCGCGGGACAGGTCCCGGGGAGCTGTTTTTT. The chain links TRBV11-3 to TRBJ2-2; 8 nucleotides agree with TRBD1. Germline assignment: CDR1 SGHNT and CDR2 YENEEA. This CDR3 is built from 15 residues. The V gene end was trimmed by 3 bases and the J gene end by 6 bases; junction bases not matched to a gene: 6.

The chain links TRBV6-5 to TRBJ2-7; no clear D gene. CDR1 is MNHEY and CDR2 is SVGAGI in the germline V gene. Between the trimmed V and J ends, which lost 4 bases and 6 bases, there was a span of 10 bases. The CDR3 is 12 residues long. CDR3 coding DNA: TGTGCCAGCAGTTCCCCCCAGAGCGAGCAGTACTTC. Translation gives CASSSPQSEQYF.

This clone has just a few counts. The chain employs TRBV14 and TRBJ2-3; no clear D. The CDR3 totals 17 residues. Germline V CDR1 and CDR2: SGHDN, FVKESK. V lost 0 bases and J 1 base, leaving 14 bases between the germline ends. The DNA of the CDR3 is TGTGCCAGCAGCCAAGAGGGTGCCTACGTAGGCACAGATACGCAGTATTTT. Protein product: CASSQEGAYVGTDTQYF.

The CDR3 reads CSVRTSGRPNYEQYF. The CDR3 region has the DNA TGCAGCGTCCGGACTAGCGGGAGGCCCAACTACGAGCAGTACTTC. The chain combines TRBV29-1 with TRBJ2-7; 14 bases are a match to TRBD2. Germline CDR1 reads SQVTM; CDR2 reads ANQGSEA. The length of the CDR3 is 15 residues. J was trimmed by 3 bases and V by 6 bases; bases with no gene match: 7.

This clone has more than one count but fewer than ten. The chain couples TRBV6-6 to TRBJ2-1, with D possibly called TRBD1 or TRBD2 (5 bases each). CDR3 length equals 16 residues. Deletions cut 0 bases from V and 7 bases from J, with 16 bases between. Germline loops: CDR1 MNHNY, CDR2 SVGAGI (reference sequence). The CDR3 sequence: CASSYSAGGSPNEQFF. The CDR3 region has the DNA TGTGCCAGCAGTTACTCGGCTGGGGGTTCCCCTAATGAGCAGTTCTTC.

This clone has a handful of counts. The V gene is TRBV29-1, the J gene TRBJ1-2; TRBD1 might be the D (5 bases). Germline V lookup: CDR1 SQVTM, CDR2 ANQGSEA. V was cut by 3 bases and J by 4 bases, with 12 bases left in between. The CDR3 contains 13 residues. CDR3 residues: CSVDGDGSYGYTF. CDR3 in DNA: TGCAGCGTTGATGGGGACGGGAGCTATGGCTACACCTTC.

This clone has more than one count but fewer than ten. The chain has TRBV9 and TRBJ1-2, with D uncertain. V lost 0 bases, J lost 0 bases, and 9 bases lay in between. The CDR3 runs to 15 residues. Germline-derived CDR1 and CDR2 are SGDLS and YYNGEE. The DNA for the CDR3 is TGTGCCAGCAGCGTAGCCGGGAACCCTAACTATGGCTACACCTTC. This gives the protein CASSVAGNPNYGYTF. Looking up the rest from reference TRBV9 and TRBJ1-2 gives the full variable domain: DSGVTQTPKHLITATGQRVTLRCSPRSGDLSVYWYQQSLDQGLQFLIQYYNGEERAKGNILERFSAQQFPDLHSELNLSSLELGDSALYFCASSVAGNPNYGYTFGSGTRLTVV.